This TCR beta chain was recorded in a study of CXCR3 chemokines and chemotherapy response in bladder cancer. The V end lost 5 bases, the J end lost 1 base, and 17 bases lay between the germline ends. Germline loops: CDR1 MNHEY, CDR2 SVGEGT. The CDR3 consists of 16 residues. This clonotype has a count of ten or more. In TCRdb, the PCR reads were re-called with MiXCR into one record per CDR3 protein. The sample includes over 10,000 distinct CDR3 sequences, 9.5% to 15% of them seen just once. Sampling took place from a patient whose treatment included neoadjuvant chemotherapy. V gene TRBV6-2 or TRBV6-3 combines with J gene TRBJ1-1; tentative D call: TRBD1 (6 bases). This sequence originates from a human donor with bladder cancer that did not respond to neoadjuvant chemotherapy. The CDR3 spells CASSPPTGFSNTEAFF. The CDR3 DNA follows: TGTGCCAGCAGTCCACCGACAGGTTTCTCGAACACTGAAGCTTTCTTT.